Following are 6 T cell receptor beta chains from one sample sequenced in a study of blood T cell repertoires in COVID-19. Method: immunoSEQ multiplex PCR; TCRdb's copy keeps in-frame clones and lacks some. Here the sample spans over 200,000 clones, 70% to 90% being singletons. Material for sequencing was peripheral blood. These receptors all stem from a human donor in a cohort sampled during active COVID-19.

The chain is built from TRBV9 and TRBJ1-1; no clear D. V lost 4 bases and J 6 bases, leaving 13 bases between the germline ends. This CDR3 region has 13 residues. The germline V gene encodes CDR1 SGDLS and CDR2 YYNGEE. The CDR3 bases are TGTGCCAGCAGCCCCCGCGGCGGCCCTGAAGCTTTCTTT. Protein: CASSPRGGPEAFF.

This clone was seen just once. The gene calls are TRBV7-9 and TRBJ1-1; TRBD1 agrees at 9 bases. Germline V gene data show CDR1 as SEHNR and CDR2 as FQNEAQ (reference sequence). V gave up 4 bases and J gave up 4 bases; unmatched junction bases: 16. The CDR3 has 18 residues. The CDR3 DNA reads TGTGCCAGCAGCTCCCTACAGGGGGCGTCTAGTTATAGCACTGAAGCTTTCTTT. Translation: CASSSLQGASSYSTEAFF.

The genes are TRBV6-5 and TRBJ2-7; the match to TRBD2 covers 9 bases. The CDR3 runs 15 residues. The germline CDR1 and CDR2 sequences are MNHEY and SVGAGI. V trimming: 6 bases; J trimming: 1 base; junction bases outside the gene matches: 7. The CDR3 nucleotides read TGTGCCAGCAGGGATCTAGCGGGGATATCCTACGAGCAGTACTTC. This codes for CASRDLAGISYEQYF.

This chain uses TRBV6-6 with TRBJ2-2; TRBD1 is a possible D gene (6 bases). Germline CDR1 and CDR2: MNHNY and SVGAGI (reference sequence). The CDR3 extends over 18 amino acids. V shed 5 bases and J shed 4 bases, with 23 bases lying between them. CDR3 nucleotide sequence: TGTGCCAGCAGTCAAAGGCCCTACTCGGGACAAGCCACCGGGGAGCTGTTTTTT. Its translation is CASSQRPYSGQATGELFF.

The chain links TRBV2 to TRBJ2-7, with 7 bases lining up with TRBD1. The germline V gene encodes CDR1 SNHLY and CDR2 FYNNEI. This CDR3 contains 15 residues. J lost 0 bases, V lost 3 bases, and 5 bases had no gene match. CDR3 nucleotides: TGTGCCAGCAGTGACTTAGGGGGCCACTCCTACGAGCAGTACTTC. Protein sequence: CASSDLGGHSYEQYF.

This clone appeared a few times. This same CDR3 is encoded by further DNA sequences in the sample. The rearrangement uses TRBV27 and TRBJ1-1; no reliable D call. V dropped 0 bases and J dropped 1 base, with 3 bases sitting between them. The germline CDR1 and CDR2 sequences are MNHEY and SMNVEV (reference sequence). The CDR3 consists of 13 residues. The CDR3 loop reads CASSLSRNTEAFF. CDR3 coding DNA: TGTGCCAGCAGTTTATCCAGGAACACTGAAGCTTTCTTT.